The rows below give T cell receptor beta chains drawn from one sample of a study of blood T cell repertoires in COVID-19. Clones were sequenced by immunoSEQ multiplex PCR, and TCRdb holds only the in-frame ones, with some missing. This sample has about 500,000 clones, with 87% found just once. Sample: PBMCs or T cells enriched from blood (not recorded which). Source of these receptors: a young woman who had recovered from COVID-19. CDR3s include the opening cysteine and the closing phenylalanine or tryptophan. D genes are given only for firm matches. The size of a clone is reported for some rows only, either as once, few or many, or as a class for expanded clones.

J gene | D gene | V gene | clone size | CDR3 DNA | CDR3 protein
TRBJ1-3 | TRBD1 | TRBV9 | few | TGTGCCAGCAGCGCGATGAGACAGGGATCCTCTGGAAACACCATATATTTT | CASSAMRQGSSGNTIYF
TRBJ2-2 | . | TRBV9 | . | TGTGCCAGCAGCCCCCGGACTCTCTCCACCGGGGAGCTGTTTTTT | CASSPRTLSTGELFF
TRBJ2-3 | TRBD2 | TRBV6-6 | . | TGTGCCAGCCTAGATCTAGCGGGGATTACAGATACGCAGTATTTT | CASLDLAGITDTQYF
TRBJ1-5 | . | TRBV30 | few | TGTGCCTGGAGCTACCAGGGGAATCAGCCCCAGCATTTT | CAWSYQGNQPQHF
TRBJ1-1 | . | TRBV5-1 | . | TGCGCCAGCAGCTTGGGGGGGACTGGCACTGAAGCTTTCTTT | CASSLGGTGTEAFF
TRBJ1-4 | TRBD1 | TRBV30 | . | TGTGCCTATCTGCAGGGGGGTCATGAAAAACTGTTTTTT | CAYLQGGHEKLFF
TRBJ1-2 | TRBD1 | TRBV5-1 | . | TGCGCCAGCAGCTTGGGCCTTCAGGGGGGCGATGGCTACACCTTC | CASSLGLQGGDGYTF
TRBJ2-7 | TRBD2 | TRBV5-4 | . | TGTGCCAGCAGCTCACGAAGACTAGCGGGCCACTCCTACGAGCAGTACTTC | CASSSRRLAGHSYEQYF
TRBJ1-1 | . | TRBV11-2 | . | TGTGCCAGCAGCAGCGAGGCAGGGCCCTTAAGGGCTTTCTTT | CASSSEAGPLRAFF
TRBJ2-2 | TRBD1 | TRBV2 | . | TGTGCCAGCAGTCGGGCAGGGGGCGGAGGGGAGCTGTTTTTT | CASSRAGGGGELFF
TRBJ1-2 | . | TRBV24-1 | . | TGTGCCACCAGTGATTCGACTGGGTATGGCTACACCTTC | CATSDSTGYGYTF
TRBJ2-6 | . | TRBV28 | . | TGTGCCAGCAGTATCAGGGGAGGGGCCAACGTCCTGACTTTC | CASSIRGGANVLTF
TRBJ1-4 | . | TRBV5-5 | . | TGTGCCAGCAGCCGAGGGGGTATAGCTAATGAAAAACTGTTTTTT | CASSRGGIANEKLFF
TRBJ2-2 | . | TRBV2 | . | TGTGCCAGCAGTGTCCTCGGGGGAAGGGACACCGGGGAGCTGTTTTTT | CASSVLGGRDTGELFF
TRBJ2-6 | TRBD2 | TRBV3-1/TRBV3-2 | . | TGTGCCAGCGGGAGGGATCCAATCTCTGGGGCCAACGTCCTGACTTTC | CASGRDPISGANVLTF
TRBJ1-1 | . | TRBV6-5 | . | TGTGCCAGCAGCTATGACAGGACGAACACTGAAGCTTTCTTT | CASSYDRTNTEAFF
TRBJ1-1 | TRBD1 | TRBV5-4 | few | TGTGCCAGCAGCCCCCGGGACAGAGTGAACACTGAAGCTTTCTTT | CASSPRDRVNTEAFF
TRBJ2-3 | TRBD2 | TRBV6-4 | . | TGTGCCAGCAGTGAGGAGGGACTAAGCACAGATACGCAGTATTTT | CASSEEGLSTDTQYF
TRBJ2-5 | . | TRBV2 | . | TGTGCCAGCAGTGAATTGGGAGGTGGAGAGACCCAGTACTTC | CASSELGGGETQYF
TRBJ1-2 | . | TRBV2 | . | TGTGCCAGCAACCGGGGAATCTCGGATGGCTACACCTTC | CASNRGISDGYTF
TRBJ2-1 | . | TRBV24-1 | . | TGTGCCACCAGTGACGCAGGCACAGGGACCCTCGGCAATGAGCAGTTCTTC | CATSDAGTGTLGNEQFF
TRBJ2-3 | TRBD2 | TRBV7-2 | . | TGTGCCAGCAGCTTCGGGGGGGGGACAGATACGCAGTATTTT | CASSFGGGTDTQYF
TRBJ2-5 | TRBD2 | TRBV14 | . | TGTGCCAGCAGCCAAGGACGTGGGGAGGGAGAGACCCAGTACTTC | CASSQGRGEGETQYF
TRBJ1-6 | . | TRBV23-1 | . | TGCGCCAGCTACTGGGTCAGCCCCCGGAGGTCCTATAATTCACCCCTCCACTTT | CASYWVSPRRSYNSPLHF
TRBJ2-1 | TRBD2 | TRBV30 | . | TGTGCCTGGGGTGGGGTAACGACTAGCGGGGGAAATGAGCAGTTCTTC | CAWGGVTTSGGNEQFF
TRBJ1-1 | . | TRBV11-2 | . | TGTGCCAGCAGCCCAACGACAGCGGGATACACTGAAGCTTTCTTT | CASSPTTAGYTEAFF
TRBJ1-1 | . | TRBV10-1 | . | TGCGCCAGCAGTGAAGCGGGAAACACTGAAGCTTTCTTT | CASSEAGNTEAFF
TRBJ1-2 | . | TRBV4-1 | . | TGCGCCAGCAGCCAAGAGGACAGAGGCGGCTACACCTTC | CASSQEDRGGYTF
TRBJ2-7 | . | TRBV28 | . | TGTGCCATACTCAAGGGGACTGGAGACGAGCAGTACTTC | CAILKGTGDEQYF
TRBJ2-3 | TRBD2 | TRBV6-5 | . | TGTGCCAGCAGTCGAAGCGGGGGGGCCGTAGATACGCAGTATTTT | CASSRSGGAVDTQYF
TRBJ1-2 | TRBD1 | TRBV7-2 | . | TGTGCCAGCAGCTCCACAGGGGGCACTGGCTATGGCTACACCTTC | CASSSTGGTGYGYTF
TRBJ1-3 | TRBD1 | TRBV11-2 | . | TGTGCCAGCAGCTCGACAGGGGGCTTAAACACCATATATTTT | CASSSTGGLNTIYF
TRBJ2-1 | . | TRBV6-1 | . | TGTGCCAGCAGTGAAGCGTTCAGTGAGCAGTTCTTC | CASSEAFSEQFF
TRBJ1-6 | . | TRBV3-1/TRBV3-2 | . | TGTGCCAGCGGGGACTCGGACAATTCACCCCTCCACTTT | CASGDSDNSPLHF
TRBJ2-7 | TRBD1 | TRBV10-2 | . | TGCGCCAGCAGTGAGGTCGGACAGGGAGAATCCTACGAGCAGTACTTC | CASSEVGQGESYEQYF
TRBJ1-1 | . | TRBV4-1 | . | TGCGCCAGCAGCCAGTCGGGACTTTCTAACACTGAAGCTTTCTTT | CASSQSGLSNTEAFF
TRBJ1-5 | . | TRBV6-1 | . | TGTGCCAGCAGTGACAGGGTTGGTCAGCCCCAGCATTTT | CASSDRVGQPQHF
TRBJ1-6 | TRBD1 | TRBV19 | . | TGTGCCAGTACCCCGGACAGGTCCAAGGAGAATTCACCCCTCCACTTT | CASTPDRSKENSPLHF
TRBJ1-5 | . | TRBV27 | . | TGTGCCAGCAGTAGCGGGGGCCGCCAGCCCCAGCATTTT | CASSSGGRQPQHF
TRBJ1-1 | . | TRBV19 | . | TGTGCCAGTAGTATTCCAGGGATGGAAGCTTTCTTT | CASSIPGMEAFF
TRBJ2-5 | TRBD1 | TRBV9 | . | TGTGCCAGCAGCGCTAGGGGACAGGGAGGGCAAGAGACCCAGTACTTC | CASSARGQGGQETQYF
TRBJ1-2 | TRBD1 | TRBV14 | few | TGTGCCAGCAGCCAAGGAGACAGGGACTATGGCTACACCTTC | CASSQGDRDYGYTF
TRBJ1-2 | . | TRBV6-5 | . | TGTGCCAGCAGTCGCCTAGGTGGCTACACCTTC | CASSRLGGYTF
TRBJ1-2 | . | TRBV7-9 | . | TGTGCCAGCAGCTCGGGATACAGGGCTCAGGGCTACACCTTC | CASSSGYRAQGYTF
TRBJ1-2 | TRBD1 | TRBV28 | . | TGTGCCAGCAGTTCCCGACAACAGGGGAACTATGGCTACACCTTC | CASSSRQQGNYGYTF
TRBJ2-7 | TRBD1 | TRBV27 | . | TGTGCCAGCAGTCGGGACAGGGGCTCCTACGAGCAGTACTTC | CASSRDRGSYEQYF
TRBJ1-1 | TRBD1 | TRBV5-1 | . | TGCGCCAGCAGCCGGGACGTGGGGACAGGCCGTGAAGCTTTCTTT | CASSRDVGTGREAFF